This T cell receptor (beta chain) was captured in a study of shared clonotypes between healthy human individuals (dated by TCRdb to about 2020). With respect to the entire study: The cohort included a few men and a couple of women between 18 and 49 years of age. For each donor, three plates each were used for CD4 naive and CD4 memory, two plates were used for CD8 naive, and one plate was used for CD8 memory. The study deeply sequenced blood TCR repertoires of roughly five healthy adults to estimate repertoire size and the extent of clonotype sharing between individuals. Different laboratories and diverse techniques were used to prepare libraries and sequence TCR repertoires, to increase sequencing depth and limit assay-specific biases. Between about 0.9 and 8.9 billion PBMCs per donor were obtained by leukapheresis. Overall study results and their limits: When a handful of donors were compared, the shared fraction of clonotypes was approximately 5% for naive CD4, 3.5% for naive CD8, roughly 2.5% for memory CD4, and about 0.36% for memory CD8. Larger estimated clonotype richness was generally found for naive subsets than for memory subsets. Compared with non-shared clonotypes, clonotypes shared by all four sorted-subset donors had higher generation probabilities. Incomplete sequencing was indicated by rarefaction of sorted-subset datasets, despite the large sequencing depth. Based on pairwise subsampling, the degree of clonotype sharing among donors was expected to be affected by sequencing depth. The small number of donors limited the genetic and exposure-history diversity represented. Sampling was restricted to blood, and TCR repertoires in tissue are likely to differ from TCR repertoires in blood.

CDR1 is given as ENHRY and CDR2 as SYGVKD, both from the germline V gene. V is clipped by 0 bases and J by 6 bases, and the sequence between their germline boundaries is 8 bases long. The CDR3 has 14 amino acids, counting the end cysteine and phenylalanine. Only the CDR3 region is kept as DNA, spanning 42 bases read in frame from base 1. Comments on this clone: This clone's antigen is unknown. The sample holds no much larger clone one base away, and base qualities are not on file.

TCR CDR3 regions were amplified from genomic DNA by multiplex PCR using the deep immunoSEQ assay. Extracted genomic DNA from each cell subset was distributed evenly across all wells of several immunoSEQ 96-well plates, and each plate was treated as a replicate. For sorted subsets, roughly 200 ng of genomic DNA, equivalent to some 30,000 T cell genomes, went into each replicate PCR. Purified libraries were quantified with a Qubit 3.0 fluorometer, sized on a Bioanalyzer 2100, and re-quantified with the KAPA Library Quantification kit. Each immunoSEQ 96-well plate was sequenced on its own single-read 150-cycle Illumina NextSeq 550 flow cell. Per the original workflow: The immunoSEQ output contained only junctional sequences without quality scores, so filtering could not match that applied to full-length reads. Sequences were annotated with PyIR, a Python wrapper for IgBLAST v1.9, using IMGT germline references to assign V/J genes and CDR3. Reads with weak V/J assignments (E-value above 1e-6), missing CDR3, stop codons, out-of-frame junctions, or ambiguous translated residues were removed. V3J clonotypes were defined by identical inferred V gene, J gene, and CDR3 amino acid sequence. The percentage overlap between two repertoires was calculated by dividing the number of shared unique clonotypes by the size of the smaller repertoire. RTK rarefaction, the Chao1 estimator, and Recon v2.1 estimates of unobserved clonotypes were used to assess repertoire richness. For all TCRbeta clonotypes obtained by the gDNA method from a few donors, generation probabilities were computed with OLGA. The clones in this table, taken by TCRdb from immuneACCESS, are in-frame only. Not every clone is retained; where verified, under half of the shortfall comes from an unresolved V gene, and the cause of the rest is unknown. V and J calls and clone size are given by that table; D and trimming were obtained from the DNA. A total of 2 million to 2.5 million clones appear in this sample, about 95% of them only once. The biggest ten clones account for about 1.1% of the sample.

For the CD8 naive samples, CD45RO-negative cells were positively selected for CCR7, yielding a CD45RA+CCR7+ population from which TemRA cells were excluded. The donors were healthy, HIV-negative adults with no recently reported acute infections or vaccinations. Every donor was a Caucasian adult residing in Nashville, Tennessee, USA. Blood was obtained by leukapheresis, after which PBMCs were separated by Ficoll-Histopaque density gradient centrifugation and cryopreserved in liquid nitrogen vapor phase. Analytical flow cytometry was used to check the purity and quantity of each magnetically sorted T cell population. Each sorted fraction had its genomic DNA isolated and then quantified by UV absorbance on a Nanodrop 2000c.

Specimen: naive CD8+ T cells sorted from blood. Sample cell subset or site, as interpreted from the label and publication: CD45RA+CCR7+. The receptor chain draws on TRBV10-3 and TRBJ2-2; no D gene is confidently identified. This clonotype originated in a man between 18 and 29 years old in good health. The CDR3 protein is CAISESIGSGELFF. The nucleotide sequence reads TGTGCCATCAGTGAGTCGATCGGTTCCGGGGAGCTGTTTTTT.